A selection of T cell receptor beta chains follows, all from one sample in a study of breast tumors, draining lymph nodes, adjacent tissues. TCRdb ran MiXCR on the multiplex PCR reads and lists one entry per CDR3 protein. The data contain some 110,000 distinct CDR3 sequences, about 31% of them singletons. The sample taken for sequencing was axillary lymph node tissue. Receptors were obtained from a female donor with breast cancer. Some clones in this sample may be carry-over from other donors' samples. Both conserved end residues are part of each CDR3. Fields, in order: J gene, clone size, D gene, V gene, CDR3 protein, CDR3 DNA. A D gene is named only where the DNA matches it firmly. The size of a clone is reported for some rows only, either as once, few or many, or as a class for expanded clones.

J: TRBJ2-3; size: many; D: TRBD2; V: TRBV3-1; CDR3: CASSQDLAAFTDTQYF; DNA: TGTGCCAGCAGCCAAGATCTAGCGGCATTCACAGATACGCAGTATTTT
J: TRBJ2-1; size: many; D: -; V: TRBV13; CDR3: CASSLEGWFVDEQFF; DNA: TGTGCCAGCAGCTTAGAGGGGTGGTTTGTCGATGAGCAGTTCTTC
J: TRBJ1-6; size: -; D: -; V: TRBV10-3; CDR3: CAIGGQDSNSPLHF; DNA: TGTGCCATCGGTGGTCAGGACAGTAATTCACCCCTCCACTTT
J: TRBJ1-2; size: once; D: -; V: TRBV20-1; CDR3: CSAADLQRGYGYTF; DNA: TGCAGTGCTGCCGATCTCCAGCGGGGGTATGGCTACACCTTC
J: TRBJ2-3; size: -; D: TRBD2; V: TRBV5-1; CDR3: CASSTGLAAGYNEQYF; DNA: TGCGCCAGCAGCACGGGACTAGCGGCAGGGTACAATGAGCAGTATTTT
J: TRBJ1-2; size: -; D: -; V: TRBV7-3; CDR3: CASSQSGGSADGYTF; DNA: TGTGCCAGCAGCCAATCGGGGGGGAGCGCAGATGGCTACACCTTC
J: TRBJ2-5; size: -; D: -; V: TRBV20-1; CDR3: CSARPTGRSGAKTQYF; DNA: TGCAGTGCTAGGCCAACAGGGCGGAGCGGGGCGAAGACCCAGTACTTC
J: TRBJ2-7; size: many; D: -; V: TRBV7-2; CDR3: CASSLVANYEQYF; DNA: TGTGCCAGCAGCTTAGTAGCAAACTACGAGCAGTACTTC
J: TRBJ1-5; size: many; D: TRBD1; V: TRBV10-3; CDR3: CAISPVDRGYSNQPQHF; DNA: TGTGCCATCAGCCCCGTCGACAGGGGGTATAGCAATCAGCCCCAGCATTTT
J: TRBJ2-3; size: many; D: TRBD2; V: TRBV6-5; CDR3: CASSYDSGKNTDTQYF; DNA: TGTGCCAGCAGTTACGATAGCGGGAAAAACACAGATACGCAGTATTTT
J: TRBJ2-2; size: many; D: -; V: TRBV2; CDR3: CASSEGARGPGELFF; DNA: TGTGCCAGCAGTGAAGGCGCGAGGGGCCCCGGGGAGCTGTTTTTT
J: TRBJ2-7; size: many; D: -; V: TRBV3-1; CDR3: CASTQFGGSYEQYF; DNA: TGTGCCAGCACCCAATTCGGGGGTAGCTACGAGCAGTACTTC
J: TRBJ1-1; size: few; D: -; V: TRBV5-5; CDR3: CASSPGVTSTEAFF; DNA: TGTGCCAGCAGTCCTGGGGTTACGAGCACTGAAGCTTTCTTT
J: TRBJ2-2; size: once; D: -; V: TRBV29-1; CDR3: CSALVISGELFF; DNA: TGCAGCGCACTAGTAATCTCCGGGGAGCTGTTTTTT
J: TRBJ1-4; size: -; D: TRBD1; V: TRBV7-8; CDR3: CASSLEDRGGEKLFF; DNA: TGTGCCAGCAGCTTAGAGGACAGGGGTGGAGAAAAACTGTTTTTT
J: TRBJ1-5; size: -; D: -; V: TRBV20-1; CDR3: CSARLGQPQHF; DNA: TGCAGTGCTCGCCTGGGACAGCCCCAGCATTTT
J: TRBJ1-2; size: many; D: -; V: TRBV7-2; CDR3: CASSWGPLDGYTF; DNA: TGTGCCAGCAGCTGGGGGCCCTTGGATGGCTACACCTTC
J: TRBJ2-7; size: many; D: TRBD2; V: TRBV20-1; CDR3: CSARSGASGGYEQYF; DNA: TGCAGTGCTAGATCAGGGGCTAGCGGGGGGTACGAGCAGTACTTC
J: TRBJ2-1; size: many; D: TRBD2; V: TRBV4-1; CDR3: CASSQGVSGGRNEQFF; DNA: TGCGCCAGCAGCCAAGGTGTGAGCGGGGGGCGAAATGAGCAGTTCTTC
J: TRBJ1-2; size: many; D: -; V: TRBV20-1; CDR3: CSARSLNYGSTF; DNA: TGCAGTGCTAGATCCCTTAACTATGGCTCCACCTTC
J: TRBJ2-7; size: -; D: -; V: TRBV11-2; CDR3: CASSTEDLYEQYF; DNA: TGTGCCAGCAGCACAGAGGACTTATACGAGCAGTACTTC
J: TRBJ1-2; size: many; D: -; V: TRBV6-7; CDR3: CASSHGFRGAGYTF; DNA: TGTGCCAGCAGTCACGGGTTCCGGGGAGCCGGCTACACCTTC